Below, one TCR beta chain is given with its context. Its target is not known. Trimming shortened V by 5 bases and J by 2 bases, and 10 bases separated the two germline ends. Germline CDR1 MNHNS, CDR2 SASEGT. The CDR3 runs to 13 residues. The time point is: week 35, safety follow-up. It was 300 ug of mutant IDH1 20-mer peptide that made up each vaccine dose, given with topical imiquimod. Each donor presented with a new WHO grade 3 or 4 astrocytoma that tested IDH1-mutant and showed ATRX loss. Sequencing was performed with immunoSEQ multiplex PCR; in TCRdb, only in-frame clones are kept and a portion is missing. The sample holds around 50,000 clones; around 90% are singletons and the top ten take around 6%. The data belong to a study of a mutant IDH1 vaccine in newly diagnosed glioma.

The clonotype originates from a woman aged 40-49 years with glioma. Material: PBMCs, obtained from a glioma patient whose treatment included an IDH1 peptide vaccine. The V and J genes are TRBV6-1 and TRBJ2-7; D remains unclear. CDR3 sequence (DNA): TGTGCCAGCAGTCCCGACGGTACCTACGAGCAGTACTTC. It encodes CASSPDGTYEQYF.